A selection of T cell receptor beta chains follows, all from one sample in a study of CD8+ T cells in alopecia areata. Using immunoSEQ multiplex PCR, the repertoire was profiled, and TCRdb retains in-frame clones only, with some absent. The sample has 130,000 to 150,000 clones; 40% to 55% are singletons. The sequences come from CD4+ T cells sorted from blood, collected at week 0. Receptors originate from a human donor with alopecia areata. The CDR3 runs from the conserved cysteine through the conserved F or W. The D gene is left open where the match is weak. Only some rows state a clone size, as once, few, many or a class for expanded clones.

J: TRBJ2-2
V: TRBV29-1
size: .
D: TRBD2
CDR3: CSVARTSGTTGELFF
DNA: TGCAGCGTTGCCCGGACTAGCGGGACCACCGGGGAGCTGTTTTTT

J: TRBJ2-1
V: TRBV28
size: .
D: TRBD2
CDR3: CASSPSGRVYEQFF
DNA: TGTGCCAGCAGTCCTAGCGGGAGAGTCTATGAGCAGTTCTTC

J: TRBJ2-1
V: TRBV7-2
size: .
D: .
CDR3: CASSLDTGAYNEQFF
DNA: TGTGCCAGCAGCTTAGATACGGGAGCCTACAATGAGCAGTTCTTC

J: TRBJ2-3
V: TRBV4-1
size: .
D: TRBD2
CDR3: CASSQSGAGVGDTQYF
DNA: TGCGCCAGCAGCCAGTCCGGAGCGGGAGTGGGCGATACGCAGTATTTT

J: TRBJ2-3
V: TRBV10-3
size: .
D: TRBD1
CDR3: CAISPGQGGVGGSDTQYF
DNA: TGTGCCATCAGCCCGGGACAGGGTGGTGTAGGCGGGTCGGATACGCAGTATTTT

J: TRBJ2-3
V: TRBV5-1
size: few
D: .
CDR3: CASSDAGLSTDTQYF
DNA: TGCGCCAGCTCAGACGCCGGGCTTAGCACAGATACGCAGTATTTT

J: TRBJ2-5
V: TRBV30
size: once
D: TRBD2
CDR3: CAWSGSGLVTETQYF
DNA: TGTGCCTGGAGTGGGTCTGGACTAGTCACGGAGACCCAGTACTTC

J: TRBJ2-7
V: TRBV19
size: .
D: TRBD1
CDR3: CASSIRTGRTLSYEQYF
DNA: TGTGCCAGTAGTATCCGGACAGGTCGCACCCTCTCCTACGAGCAGTACTTC

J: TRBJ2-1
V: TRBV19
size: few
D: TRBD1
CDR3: CASTRGTDSLNEQFF
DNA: TGTGCCAGTACCAGGGGGACAGACTCACTCAATGAGCAGTTCTTC

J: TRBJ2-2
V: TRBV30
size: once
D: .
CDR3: CAWTVGVGELFF
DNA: TGTGCCTGGACGGTAGGGGTCGGGGAGCTGTTTTTT

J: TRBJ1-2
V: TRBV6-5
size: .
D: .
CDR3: CASSEGGASFGYTF
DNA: TGTGCCAGCAGTGAGGGGGGGGCGAGCTTTGGCTACACCTTC

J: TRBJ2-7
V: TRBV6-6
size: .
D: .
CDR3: CASSYSPPYEQYF
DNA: TGTGCCAGCAGTTACTCGCCTCCCTACGAGCAGTACTTC

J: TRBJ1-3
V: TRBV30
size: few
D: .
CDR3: CAWSGGNSGNTIYF
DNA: TGTGCCTGGAGTGGAGGGAACTCTGGAAACACCATATATTTT

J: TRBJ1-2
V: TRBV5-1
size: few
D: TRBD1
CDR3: CASSFGTGVRGYTF
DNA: TGCGCCAGCAGCTTTGGGACAGGAGTCCGGGGCTACACCTTC

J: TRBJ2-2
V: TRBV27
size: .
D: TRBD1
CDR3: CASSSDRGIVGELFF
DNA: TGTGCCAGCAGCTCTGACAGGGGGATAGTCGGGGAGCTGTTTTTT

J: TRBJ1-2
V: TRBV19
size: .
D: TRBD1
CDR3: CASSRDRDAGYTF
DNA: TGTGCCAGTAGTCGAGACAGGGATGCTGGCTACACCTTC

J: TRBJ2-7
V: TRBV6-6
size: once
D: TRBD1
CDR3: CASSPDRGSYEQYF
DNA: TGTGCCAGCAGTCCGGACAGGGGATCCTACGAGCAGTACTTC

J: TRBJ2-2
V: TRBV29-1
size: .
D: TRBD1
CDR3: CSVWRGQGAAGTGELFF
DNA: TGCAGCGTATGGAGGGGACAGGGGGCAGCTGGCACCGGGGAGCTGTTTTTT

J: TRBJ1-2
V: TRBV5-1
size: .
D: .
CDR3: CASSLAGRGGYTF
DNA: TGCGCCAGCAGCTTGGCCGGGAGAGGTGGCTACACCTTC

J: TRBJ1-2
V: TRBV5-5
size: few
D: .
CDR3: CASSREGGQFYGYTF
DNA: TGTGCCAGCAGCCGGGAGGGTGGCCAATTCTATGGCTACACCTTC

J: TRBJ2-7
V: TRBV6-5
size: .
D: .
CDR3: CASSAPGRTSREQYF
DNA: TGTGCCAGCAGTGCCCCGGGACGGACCTCTCGCGAGCAGTACTTC

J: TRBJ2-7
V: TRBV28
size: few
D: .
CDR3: CASSLGASPRYF
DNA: TGTGCCAGCAGTTTAGGGGCGAGCCCCCGGTACTTC

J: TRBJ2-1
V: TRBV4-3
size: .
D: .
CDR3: CASSQSSSLEQFF
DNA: TGCGCCAGCAGCCAGTCTTCTAGCCTTGAGCAGTTCTTC

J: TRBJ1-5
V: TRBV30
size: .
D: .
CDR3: CAWSVGGSNQPQHF
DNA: TGTGCCTGGAGTGTAGGCGGGAGCAATCAGCCCCAGCATTTT

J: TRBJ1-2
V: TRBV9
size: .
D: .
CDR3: CASSVEASGYGYTF
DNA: TGTGCCAGCAGCGTAGAGGCGAGCGGCTATGGCTACACCTTC

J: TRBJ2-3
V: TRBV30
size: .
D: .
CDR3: CAWRISDTQYF
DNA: TGTGCCTGGAGGATTTCCGATACGCAGTATTTT

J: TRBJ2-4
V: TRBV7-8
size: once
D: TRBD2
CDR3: CASSSLTSGRVKNIQYF
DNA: TGTGCCAGCAGCTCATTGACTAGCGGGAGGGTCAAAAACATTCAGTACTTC